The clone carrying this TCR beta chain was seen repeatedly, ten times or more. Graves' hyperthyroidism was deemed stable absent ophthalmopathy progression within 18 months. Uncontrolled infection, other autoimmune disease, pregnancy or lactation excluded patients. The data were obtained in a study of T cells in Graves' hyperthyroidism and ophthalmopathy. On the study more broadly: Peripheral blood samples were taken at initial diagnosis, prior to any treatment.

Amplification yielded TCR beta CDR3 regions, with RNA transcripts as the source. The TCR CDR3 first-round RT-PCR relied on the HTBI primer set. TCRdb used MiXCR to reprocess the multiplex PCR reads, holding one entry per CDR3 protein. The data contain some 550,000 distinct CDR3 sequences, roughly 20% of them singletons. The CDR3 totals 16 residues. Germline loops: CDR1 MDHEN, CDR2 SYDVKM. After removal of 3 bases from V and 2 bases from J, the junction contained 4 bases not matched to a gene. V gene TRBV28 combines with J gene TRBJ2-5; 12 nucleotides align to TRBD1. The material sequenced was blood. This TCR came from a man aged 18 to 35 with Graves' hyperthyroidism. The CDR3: CASSFGTGGQQETQYF. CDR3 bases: TGTGCCAGCAGTTTCGGGACAGGGGGCCAACAAGAGACCCAGTACTTC.